This TCR beta chain emerged from a study of T-cell memory formation after mild COVID-19. Germline V gene data show CDR1 as KGHSH and CDR2 as LQKENI. This CDR3 is built from 14 residues. Trimming took 1 base from V and 7 from J, leaving 13 bases between them. TCRdb used MiXCR to reprocess the 5' RACE reads, holding one entry per CDR3 protein. The sample carries just under 550,000 distinct CDR3 sequences, about 20% recorded once. The TCR originated in an adult woman who had mild COVID-19 (a few samples of this study predate the infection). Cell type and time point are not known. The genes are TRBV18 and TRBJ1-2, with a possible D match to TRBD1 (6 bases). Sequencing input: PBMCs or a T cell subset sorted from them (not recorded which). The CDR3 reads CASSPRTAEGGYTF. In DNA form, the CDR3 reads TGTGCCAGCTCACCACGGACAGCGGAAGGTGGCTACACCTTC.